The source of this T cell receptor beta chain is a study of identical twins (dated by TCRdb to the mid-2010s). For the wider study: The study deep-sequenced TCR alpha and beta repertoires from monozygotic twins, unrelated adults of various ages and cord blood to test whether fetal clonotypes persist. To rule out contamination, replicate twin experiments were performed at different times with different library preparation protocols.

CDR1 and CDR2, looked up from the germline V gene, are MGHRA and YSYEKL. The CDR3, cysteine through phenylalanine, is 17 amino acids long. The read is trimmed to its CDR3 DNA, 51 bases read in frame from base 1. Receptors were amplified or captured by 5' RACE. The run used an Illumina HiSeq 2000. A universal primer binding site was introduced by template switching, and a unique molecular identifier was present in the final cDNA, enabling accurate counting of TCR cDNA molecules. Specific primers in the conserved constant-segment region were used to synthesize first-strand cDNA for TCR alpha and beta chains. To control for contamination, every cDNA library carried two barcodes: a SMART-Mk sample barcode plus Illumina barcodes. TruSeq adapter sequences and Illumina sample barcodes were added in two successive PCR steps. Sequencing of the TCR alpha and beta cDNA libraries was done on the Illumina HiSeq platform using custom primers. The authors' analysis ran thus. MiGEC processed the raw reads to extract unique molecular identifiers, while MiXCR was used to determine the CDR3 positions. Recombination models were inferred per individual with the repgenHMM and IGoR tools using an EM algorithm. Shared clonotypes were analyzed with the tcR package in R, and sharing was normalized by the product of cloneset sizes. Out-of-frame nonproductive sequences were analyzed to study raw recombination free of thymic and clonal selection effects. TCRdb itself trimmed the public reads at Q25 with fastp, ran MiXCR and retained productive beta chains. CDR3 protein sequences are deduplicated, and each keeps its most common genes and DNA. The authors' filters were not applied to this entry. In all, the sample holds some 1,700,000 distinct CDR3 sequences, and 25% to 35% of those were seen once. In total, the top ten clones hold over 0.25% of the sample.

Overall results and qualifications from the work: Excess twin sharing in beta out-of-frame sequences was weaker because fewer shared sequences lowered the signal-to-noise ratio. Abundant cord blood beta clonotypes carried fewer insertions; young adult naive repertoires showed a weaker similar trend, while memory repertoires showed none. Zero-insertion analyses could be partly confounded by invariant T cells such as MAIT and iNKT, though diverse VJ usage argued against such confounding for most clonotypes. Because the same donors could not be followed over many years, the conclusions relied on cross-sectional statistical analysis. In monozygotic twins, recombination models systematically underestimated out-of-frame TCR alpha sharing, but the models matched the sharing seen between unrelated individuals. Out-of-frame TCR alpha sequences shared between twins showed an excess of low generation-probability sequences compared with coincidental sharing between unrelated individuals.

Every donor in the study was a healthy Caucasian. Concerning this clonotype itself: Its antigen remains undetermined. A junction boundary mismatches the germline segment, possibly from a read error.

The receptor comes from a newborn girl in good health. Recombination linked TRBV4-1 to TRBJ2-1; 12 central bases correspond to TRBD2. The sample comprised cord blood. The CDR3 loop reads CASSPLAGGSSYNKQFF. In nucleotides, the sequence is TGCGCCAGCAGCCCTCTAGCGGGGGGGAGCTCCTACAATAAGCAGTTCTTC.